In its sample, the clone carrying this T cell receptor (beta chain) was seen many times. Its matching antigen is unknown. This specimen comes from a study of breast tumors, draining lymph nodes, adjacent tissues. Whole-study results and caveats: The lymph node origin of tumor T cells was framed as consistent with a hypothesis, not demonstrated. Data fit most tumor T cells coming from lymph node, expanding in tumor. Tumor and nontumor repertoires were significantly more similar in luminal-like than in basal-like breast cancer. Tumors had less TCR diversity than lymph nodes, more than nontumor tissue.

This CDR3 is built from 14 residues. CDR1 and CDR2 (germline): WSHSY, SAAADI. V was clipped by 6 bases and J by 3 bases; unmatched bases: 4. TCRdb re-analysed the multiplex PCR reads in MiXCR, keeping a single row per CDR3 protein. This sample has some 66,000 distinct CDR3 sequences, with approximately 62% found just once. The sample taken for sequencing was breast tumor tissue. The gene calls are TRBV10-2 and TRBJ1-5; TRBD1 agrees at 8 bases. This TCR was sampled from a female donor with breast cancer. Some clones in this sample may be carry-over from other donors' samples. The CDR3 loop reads CASREGQVNQPQHF. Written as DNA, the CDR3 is TGCGCCAGCAGGGAGGGACAGGTCAATCAGCCCCAGCATTTT.